This TCR beta chain was recovered during a study of blood T cell repertoires in COVID-19. Measured with immunoSEQ multiplex PCR; TCRdb has only the in-frame clones, and not every one. The sample has 300,000 to 450,000 clones; approximately 89% are singletons. The germline CDR1 and CDR2 sequences are SNHLY and FYNNEI. The trim removed 6 bases at V and 7 bases at J, leaving 10 bases unmatched. This CDR3 is 15 amino acids long. The chain carries TRBV2 and TRBJ2-2; 8 bases align to TRBD2. The sequence was collected from a man in his forties in a cohort exposed to, infected with or recovered from COVID-19 (not recorded which). The specimen was PBMCs or T cells enriched from blood (not recorded which). The CDR3 is CASRAAGLGGGELFF. CDR3 DNA: TGTGCCAGCAGAGCGGCGGGACTAGGGGGCGGGGAGCTGTTTTTT.